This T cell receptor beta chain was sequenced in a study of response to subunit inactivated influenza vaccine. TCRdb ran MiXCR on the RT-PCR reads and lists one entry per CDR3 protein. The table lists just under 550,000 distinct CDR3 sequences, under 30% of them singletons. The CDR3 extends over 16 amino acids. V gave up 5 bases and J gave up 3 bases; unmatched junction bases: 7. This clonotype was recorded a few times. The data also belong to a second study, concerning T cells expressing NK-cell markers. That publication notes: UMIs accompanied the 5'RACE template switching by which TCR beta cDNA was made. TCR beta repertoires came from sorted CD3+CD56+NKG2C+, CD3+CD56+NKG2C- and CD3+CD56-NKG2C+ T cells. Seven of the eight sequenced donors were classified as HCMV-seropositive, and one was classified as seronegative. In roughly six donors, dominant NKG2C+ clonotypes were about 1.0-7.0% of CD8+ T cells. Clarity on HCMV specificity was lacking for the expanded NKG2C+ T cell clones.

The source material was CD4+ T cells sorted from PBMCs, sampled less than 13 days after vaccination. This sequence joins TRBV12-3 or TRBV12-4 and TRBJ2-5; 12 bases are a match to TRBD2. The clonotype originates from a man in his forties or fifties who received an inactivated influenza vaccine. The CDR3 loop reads CASSPTSGGGEETQYF. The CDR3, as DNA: TGTGCCAGCAGTCCGACTAGCGGGGGAGGGGAAGAGACCCAGTACTTC.